What follows is one TCR beta chain and its context. What it recognizes is unknown. Time point reported: baseline pretreatment blood. Treatment described: 15 Gy SBRT to primary tumor, nephrectomy 4 weeks later. After SBRT, blood was collected at 2 and 4 weeks, plus baseline. This sample is drawn from a study of radiation and T cells in renal cell carcinoma. Notes on the study in general: Without pretreatment biopsies, baseline tumor clonotype presence was undetermined.

The CDR3 is made up of 13 amino acids. V gave up 2 bases and J gave up 7 bases; unmatched junction bases: 4. The germline CDR1 and CDR2 sequences are SQVTM and ANQGSEA. The assay was immunoSEQ multiplex PCR, and TCRdb's table has in-frame clones only and misses some. The sample comprises about 95,000 clones, about 86% of which are singletons, and around 7.9% rests with the top ten. The TCR originated in a man aged 50-60 years with renal cell carcinoma. Material: blood, obtained from a patient whose treatment included radiotherapy and nephrectomy. The rearrangement links TRBV29-1 to TRBJ2-1, with 8 bases that match TRBD1. CDR3 protein: CSVEKDRDNEQFF. Written as DNA, the CDR3 is TGCAGCGTTGAAAAGGACAGGGATAATGAGCAGTTCTTC.